This entry concerns a single T cell receptor beta chain. What it recognizes is unknown. TCRdb ran MiXCR on the 5' RACE reads and lists one entry per CDR3 protein. The sample has approximately 110,000 distinct CDR3 sequences; more than 20% are singletons. Germline assignment: CDR1 DFQATT and CDR2 SNEGSKA (reference sequence). The CDR3 has 13 residues. With 0 bases removed from V and 8 bases from J, the gap between germline ends came to 11 bases. The data stem from a study of CD8 T cells in ankylosing spondylitis. Overall study results and limits: There was reportedly significant enrichment of clones that were disease-linked in matched ankylosing spondylitis synovial fluid. Some motif variants were previously reported in reactive arthritis synovial fluid and blood. Disease-linked clones, CD8+, were relatively rare in peripheral blood. Blood of patients with ankylosing spondylitis appeared to be characterized by a TCR beta motif of about 8 highly homologous variants.

The TCR sequence derives from a male donor with ankylosing spondylitis. What was sequenced was synovial fluid, either unsorted or a sorted T cell fraction (not recorded which). The V and J genes are TRBV20-1 and TRBJ2-1; unclear D gene. CDR3 region: CSARDLIGDEQFF. DNA for the CDR3: TGCAGTGCTAGAGATCTAATAGGCGATGAGCAGTTCTTC.